Following are 23 T cell receptor beta chains from one sample sequenced in a study of T cells in Graves' hyperthyroidism and ophthalmopathy. Amplification of TCR beta CDR3 regions was performed using RNA transcripts as template. The HTBI primer set was used in a first-round RT-PCR of the TCR CDR3. A single record per CDR3 protein comes from TCRdb applying MiXCR to the multiplex PCR reads. The table shows roughly 420,000 distinct CDR3 sequences, with 15% to 19% occurring only once. The sample comprised blood. These receptors were taken from a woman aged 18 to 35 with Graves' hyperthyroidism.

V gene TRBV6-5 combines with J gene TRBJ2-5, with TRBD1 as a possible D gene (6 bases). Germline V gene lookup returns CDR1 MNHEY and CDR2 SVGAGI. This CDR3 region has 14 residues. V was trimmed by 2 bases and J by 9 bases, leaving 16 bases between them. CDR3 amino acids: CASSYDWGLSAQYF. DNA of the CDR3: TGTGCCAGCAGTTACGATTGGGGGCTCTCGGCCCAGTACTTC.

This clonotype was picked up one time. The chain recombines TRBV28 with TRBJ2-4; D possibly matches TRBD1 or TRBD2 (5 bases each). CDR3 length: 17 residues. Trimming shortened V by 0 bases and J by 1 base, and 13 bases separated the two germline ends. Germline CDR1 MDHEN, CDR2 SYDVKM. The CDR3 DNA reads as TGTGCCAGCAGTTTATGGAGGGGACCGGCGGCCAAAAACATTCAGTACTTC. It translates to CASSLWRGPAAKNIQYF.

This clonotype was detected ten times or more. The chain combines TRBV7-6 with TRBJ1-1, with 8 positions matching TRBD1. V lost 5 bases, J lost 0 bases, and 5 bases stayed unmatched. CDR1 is SGHVS and CDR2 is FNYEAQ in the germline V gene. The CDR3 is made up of 15 amino acids. The CDR3 DNA reads TGTGCCAGCAGCCCCGGACAGGGTGTGAACACTGAAGCTTTCTTT. Its translation is CASSPGQGVNTEAFF.

About this clonotype itself: A clone one base away is much larger, so this may be a read error. The chain has TRBV12-3 or TRBV12-4 and TRBJ2-1, with a tentative D call TRBD2 (6 bases). The CDR3 length is 13 residues. The CDR3 is CTSSLVTGVEQFF. The CDR3 DNA sequence: TGTACCAGCAGTTTAGTTACGGGGGTTGAGCAGTTCTTC.

The CDR3 sequence is CASSRPGLAGNNEQFF. CDR3 nucleotides: TGCGCCAGCAGCCGTCCGGGACTAGCGGGCAACAATGAGCAGTTCTTC. The chain recombines TRBV4-1 with TRBJ2-1; 12 nucleotides line up with TRBD2. The CDR3 is 16 amino acids. J lost 5 bases, V lost 4 bases, and 6 bases had no gene match. In germline, CDR1 is MGHRA, CDR2 YSYEKL.

The chain carries TRBV19 and TRBJ2-3; D gene unclear. CDR3 size: 14 residues. The V and J ends lost 6 bases and 2 bases respectively, with 12 bases between them. CDR1 and CDR2 (germline): LNHDA, SQIVND (reference sequence). CDR3: CASRGHQATDTQYF. In DNA form, the CDR3 reads TGTGCCAGTAGAGGCCACCAGGCCACAGATACGCAGTATTTT.

This clonotype showed up many times. This chain's CDR3 is CASSLALGRGGDQPQHF. The CDR3 DNA sequence: TGTGCCAGCAGTTTAGCGTTGGGCAGGGGAGGAGATCAGCCCCAGCATTTT. The chain has TRBV12-3 or TRBV12-4 and TRBJ1-5, with D perhaps TRBD1 (6 bases). The CDR3 has 17 residues. Trimming took 0 bases from V and 5 from J, leaving 17 bases between them.

The rearrangement uses TRBV7-9 and TRBJ2-3; TRBD2 is a possible D gene (6 bases). The CDR3 is made up of 15 amino acids. Germline V gene lookup returns CDR1 SEHNR and CDR2 FQNEAQ (reference sequence). The V and J ends lost 5 bases and 2 bases respectively, with 14 bases between them. The CDR3 nucleotides read TGTGCCAGCAGCCGATCCGCGGGGTTCACAGATACGCAGTATTTT. It translates to CASSRSAGFTDTQYF.

The chain carries TRBV15 and TRBJ1-2; D gene unclear. The CDR3 has 13 amino acids. The germline gives CDR1 LNHNV, CDR2 YYDKDF (reference sequence). The V and J ends lost 1 base and 8 bases respectively, with 11 bases between them. CDR3 loop: CATSRGVASGYTF. The CDR3 DNA is TGTGCCACCAGCAGAGGGGTTGCCTCCGGCTACACCTTC.

This sequence joins TRBV9 and TRBJ2-1; no definite D call. Germline V gene lookup returns CDR1 SGDLS and CDR2 YYNGEE. V was clipped by 0 bases and J by 6 bases, with 7 bases between them. CDR3 length equals 13 residues. CDR3 residues: CASSVVPSNEQFF. The CDR3 DNA reads TGTGCCAGCAGCGTAGTCCCAAGCAATGAGCAGTTCTTC.

This clonotype was picked up a small number of times. The chain couples TRBV18 to TRBJ1-5, with D perhaps matching TRBD1 (6 bases). The CDR3 runs to 17 residues. V was pared by 3 bases and J by 0 bases, with 15 bases between. The germline CDR1 and CDR2 sequences are KGHSH and LQKENI. This CDR3 reads CASSPTSGAYSNQPQHF. The CDR3 DNA follows: TGTGCCAGCTCACCCACCTCAGGGGCTTATAGCAATCAGCCCCAGCATTTT.

This clonotype has a count of ten or more. J is TRBJ2-3 and V is TRBV20-1; TRBD2 matches at 10 bases. Germline trimming cut 4 bases from V and 2 bases from J; bases unmatched to any gene: 9. The CDR3 extends over 16 amino acids. Per germline, CDR1 DFQATT and CDR2 SNEGSKA (reference sequence). In DNA, the CDR3 is TGCAGTGCTATCTGGCGACTAGCGGGTTTCACAGATACGCAGTATTTT. Its translation: CSAIWRLAGFTDTQYF.

This clonotype was found many times. V usage is TRBV6-2 or TRBV6-3 and J usage is TRBJ1-1, with 7 bases fitting TRBD1. The germline gives CDR1 MNHEY, CDR2 SVGEGT. With 0 bases clipped from V and 1 base from J, the junction kept 8 bases outside the gene matches. There are 17 residues in the CDR3. This CDR3 reads CASSYSRIRDRNTEAFF. CDR3 sequence (DNA): TGTGCCAGCAGTTACTCGAGGATCAGGGACAGGAACACTGAAGCTTTCTTT.

This sequence joins TRBV18 and TRBJ2-5; 11 bases fit TRBD2. The CDR3 runs to 13 residues. V trimming: 5 bases; J trimming: 5 bases; junction bases outside the gene matches: 1. Germline V lookup: CDR1 KGHSH, CDR2 LQKENI. The DNA for the CDR3 is TGTGCCAGCTCAACTAGCGGGGGCGAGACCCAGTACTTC. Its protein product is CASSTSGGETQYF.

The chain uses TRBV29-1 and TRBJ1-4; D is perhaps TRBD1 (5 bases). The CDR3 covers 13 residues. V shed 1 base and J shed 8 bases, with 11 bases lying between them. Germline V CDR1 and CDR2: SQVTM, ANQGSEA. The CDR3 loop is CSVEAQGEEKLFF. CDR3 nucleotides: TGCAGCGTTGAAGCCCAGGGTGAGGAAAAACTGTTTTTT.

This clonotype occurred many times. The rearrangement uses TRBV6-1 and TRBJ2-3, with TRBD1 matching over 8 bases. CDR1 is MNHNS and CDR2 is SASEGT in the germline V gene. The length of the CDR3 is 15 residues. V shed 6 bases and J 1 base; nucleotides not matched to a gene: 6. DNA of the CDR3: TGTGCCAGCAGCCATCCGGGACAGGGCACAGATACGCAGTATTTT. Its translation: CASSHPGQGTDTQYF.

The rearrangement links TRBV10-3 to TRBJ1-4, with TRBD1 identical over 8 bases. The J segment lost 6 bases and the V segment lost 6 bases, leaving 6 bases of the junction unmatched. The CDR3 runs 14 residues. Germline CDR1 reads ENHRY; CDR2 reads SYGVKD. The CDR3 sequence is CAISQTGADEKLFF. CDR3 nucleotide sequence: TGTGCCATCAGCCAGACAGGGGCGGATGAAAAACTGTTTTTT.

Only a few counts were recorded for this clonotype. The rearrangement uses TRBV9 and TRBJ2-7; no clear D gene. Germline loops: CDR1 SGDLS, CDR2 YYNGEE. The length of the CDR3 is 14 residues. V lost 0 bases and J 2 bases, leaving 9 bases between the germline ends. The CDR3 region is CASSVEGFPYEQYF. The CDR3 nucleotides are TGTGCCAGCAGCGTAGAAGGGTTTCCCTACGAGCAGTACTTC.

This clonotype was counted many times. V usage is TRBV7-2 and J usage is TRBJ2-7, with TRBD2 identical over 14 bases. Per germline, CDR1 SGHTA and CDR2 FQGNSA. Germline trimming cut 5 bases from V and 0 bases from J; bases unmatched to any gene: 9. This CDR3 region has 18 residues. The CDR3 nucleotides are TGTGCCAGCAGCCGACTAGCGGGAGGGCTCCGGCGCTCCTACGAGCAGTACTTC. Its protein is CASSRLAGGLRRSYEQYF.

This clonotype showed up many times. The J gene is TRBJ2-3, the V gene TRBV2, with a weak D call TRBD2 (6 bases). Looked up from germline, CDR1 is SNHLY and CDR2 is FYNNEI. V lost 4 bases and J lost 9, with 14 bases in between. The CDR3 is 13 amino acids. For the CDR3, the DNA is TGTGCCAGCAGTGCCACTAGGAGGGGCACGCAGTATTTT. Protein product: CASSATRRGTQYF.

The J gene is TRBJ2-5, the V gene TRBV28; 7 bases match TRBD1. J gave up 3 bases and V 6 bases, and 19 bases lay outside the gene matches. Germline V gene data show CDR1 as MDHEN and CDR2 as SYDVKM. CDR3 length: 18 residues. In nucleotides, the CDR3 is TGTGCCAGCAGCCCGGCGGTCCGAAGGGGGCCCAGGGAAGAGACCCAGTACTTC. Translated: CASSPAVRRGPREETQYF.

This clonotype was observed at least ten times. The chain is built from TRBV7-9 and TRBJ2-1, with a tentative D call TRBD2 (6 bases). V was shortened by 5 bases and J by 8 bases, with 16 bases between the two germline ends. CDR1 is SEHNR, CDR2 FQNEAQ, per germline (reference sequence). The CDR3 has 14 amino acids. The CDR3 DNA is TGTGCCAGCAGCCCGGCGGGGTGGGGCGATGAGCAGTTCTTC. Residues: CASSPAGWGDEQFF.

The rearrangement joins TRBV7-2 to TRBJ2-3; 10 bases fit TRBD2. V lost 6 bases to trimming and J lost 3 bases; unmatched junction nucleotides: 9. The CDR3 spans 16 residues. CDR1 and CDR2 (germline): SGHTA, FQGNSA. CDR3 protein: CASRDDPGLATDTQYF. The CDR3 DNA is TGTGCCAGCAGAGATGACCCGGGACTAGCGACAGATACGCAGTATTTT.